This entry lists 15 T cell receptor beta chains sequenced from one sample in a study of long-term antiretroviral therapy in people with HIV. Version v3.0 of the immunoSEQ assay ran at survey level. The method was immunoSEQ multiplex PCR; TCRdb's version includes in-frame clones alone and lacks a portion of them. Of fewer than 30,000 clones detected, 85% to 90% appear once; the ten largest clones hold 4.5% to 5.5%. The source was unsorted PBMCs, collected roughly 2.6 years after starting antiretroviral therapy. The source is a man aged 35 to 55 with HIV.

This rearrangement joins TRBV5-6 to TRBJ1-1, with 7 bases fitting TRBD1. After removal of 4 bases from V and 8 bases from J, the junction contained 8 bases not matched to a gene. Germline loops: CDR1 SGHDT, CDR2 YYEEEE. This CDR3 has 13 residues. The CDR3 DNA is TGTGCCAGCAGCCGTATGACAGGGTCGGAAGCTTTCTTT. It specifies CASSRMTGSEAFF.

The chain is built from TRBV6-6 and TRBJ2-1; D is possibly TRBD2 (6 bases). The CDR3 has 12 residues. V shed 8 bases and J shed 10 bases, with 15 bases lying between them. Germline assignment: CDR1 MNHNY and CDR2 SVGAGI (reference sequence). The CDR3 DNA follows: TGTGCCAGCGCTGTCGGAGGGGTCGAGCAGTTCTTC. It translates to CASAVGGVEQFF.

The chain's CDR3 is CASSVRLFGKLKGGYTF. The CDR3 DNA follows: TGTGCCAGCAGTGTTCGGTTGTTTGGGAAGCTCAAGGGTGGCTACACCTTC. The gene calls are TRBV28 and TRBJ1-2; D gene unclear. Per germline, CDR1 MDHEN and CDR2 SYDVKM. The CDR3 runs 17 residues. V gave up 5 bases and J gave up 7 bases, with 26 bases separating them.

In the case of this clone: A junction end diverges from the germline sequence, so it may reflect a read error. This CDR3 reads CASRERGPDTQYF. CDR3 DNA: TGTGCCAGCCGTGAGCGGGGGCCAGATACGCAGTATTTT. The chain combines TRBV6-1 with TRBJ2-3; 8 nucleotides align to TRBD2. CDR1 and CDR2 from the germline V gene are MNHNS and SASEGT. The CDR3 totals 13 residues.

The CDR3 nucleotides read TGTGCCAGCAGCCAGAGGGTCCGTGTATTCCACGAGCAGTACTTC. Its translation: CASSQRVRVFHEQYF. The rearrangement links TRBV5-6 to TRBJ2-7, with D possibly matching TRBD2 (5 bases). Trimming shortened V by 4 bases and J by 5 bases, and 19 bases separated the two germline ends. The CDR3 is 15 residues long. Germline loops: CDR1 SGHDT, CDR2 YYEEEE.

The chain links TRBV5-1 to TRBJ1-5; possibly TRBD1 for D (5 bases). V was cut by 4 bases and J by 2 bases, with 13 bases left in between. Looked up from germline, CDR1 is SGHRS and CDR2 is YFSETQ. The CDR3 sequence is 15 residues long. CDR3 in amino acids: CASSPGGLGNQPQHF. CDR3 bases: TGCGCCAGCAGCCCCGGGGGGTTAGGCAATCAGCCCCAGCATTTT.

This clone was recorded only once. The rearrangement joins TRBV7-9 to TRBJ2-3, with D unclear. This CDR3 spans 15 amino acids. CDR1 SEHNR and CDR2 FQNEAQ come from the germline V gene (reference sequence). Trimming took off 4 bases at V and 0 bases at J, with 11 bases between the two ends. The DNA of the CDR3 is TGTGCCAGCAGCTCAGGCCAAGCTAGCACAGATACGCAGTATTTT. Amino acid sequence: CASSSGQASTDTQYF.

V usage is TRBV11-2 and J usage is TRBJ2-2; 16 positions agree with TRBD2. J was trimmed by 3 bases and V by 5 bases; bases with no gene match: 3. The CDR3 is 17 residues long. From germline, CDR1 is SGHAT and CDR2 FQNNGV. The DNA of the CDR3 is TGTGCCAGCAGCGGGACTAGCGGGAGGGCGGACACCGGGGAGCTGTTTTTT. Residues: CASSGTSGRADTGELFF. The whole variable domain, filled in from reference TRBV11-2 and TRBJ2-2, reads EAGVAQSPRYKIIEKRQSVAFWCNPISGHATLYWYQQILGQGPKLLIQFQNNGVVDDSQLPKDRFSAERLKGVDSTLKIQPAKLEDSAVYLCASSGTSGRADTGELFFGEGSRLTVL.

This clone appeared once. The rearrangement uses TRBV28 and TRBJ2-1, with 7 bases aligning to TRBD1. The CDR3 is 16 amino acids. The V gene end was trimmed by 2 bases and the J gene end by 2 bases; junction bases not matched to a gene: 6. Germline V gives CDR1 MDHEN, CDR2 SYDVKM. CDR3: CASSLGTAKTYNEQFF. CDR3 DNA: TGTGCCAGCAGTTTAGGGACAGCCAAAACCTACAATGAGCAGTTCTTC.

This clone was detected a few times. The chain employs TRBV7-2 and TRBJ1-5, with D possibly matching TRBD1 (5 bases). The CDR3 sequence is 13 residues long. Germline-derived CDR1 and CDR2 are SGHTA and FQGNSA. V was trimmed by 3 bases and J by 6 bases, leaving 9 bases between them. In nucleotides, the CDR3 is TGTGCCAGCAGCTTCCAGGGTGGTCAGCCCCAGCATTTT. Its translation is CASSFQGGQPQHF.

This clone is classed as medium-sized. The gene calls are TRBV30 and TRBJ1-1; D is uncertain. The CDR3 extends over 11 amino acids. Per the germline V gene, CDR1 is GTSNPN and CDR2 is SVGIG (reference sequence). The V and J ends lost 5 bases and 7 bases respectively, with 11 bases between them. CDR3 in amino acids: CAWDSGFEAFF. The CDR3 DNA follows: TGTGCCTGGGATTCGGGATTTGAAGCTTTCTTT.

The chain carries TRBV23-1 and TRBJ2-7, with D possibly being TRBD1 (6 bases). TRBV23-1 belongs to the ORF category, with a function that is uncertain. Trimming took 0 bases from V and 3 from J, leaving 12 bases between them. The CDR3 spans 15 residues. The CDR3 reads CASSQSVRGVYEQYF. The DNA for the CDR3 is TGCGCCAGCAGTCAATCGGTCAGGGGCGTCTACGAGCAGTACTTC.

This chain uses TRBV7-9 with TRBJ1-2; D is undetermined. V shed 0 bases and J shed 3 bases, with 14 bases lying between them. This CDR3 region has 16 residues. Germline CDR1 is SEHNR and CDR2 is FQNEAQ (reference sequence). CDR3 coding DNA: TGTGCCAGCAGCTTAGCATTAAGAGAGCCGCACTATGGCTACACCTTC. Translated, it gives CASSLALREPHYGYTF. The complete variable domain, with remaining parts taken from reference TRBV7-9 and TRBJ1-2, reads DTGVSQNPRHKITKRGQNVTFRCDPISEHNRLYWYRQTLGQGPEFLTYFQNEAQLEKSRLLSDRFSAERPKGSFSTLEIQRTEQGDSAMYLCASSLALREPHYGYTFGSGTRLTVV.

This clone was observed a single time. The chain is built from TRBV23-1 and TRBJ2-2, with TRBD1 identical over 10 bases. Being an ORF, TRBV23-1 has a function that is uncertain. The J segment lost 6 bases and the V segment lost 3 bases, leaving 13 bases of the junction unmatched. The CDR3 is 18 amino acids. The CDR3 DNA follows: TGCGCCAGCAGTCAGGAAGTAAGGGACAGGGGACGGGCCGGGGAGCTGTTTTTT. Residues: CASSQEVRDRGRAGELFF.

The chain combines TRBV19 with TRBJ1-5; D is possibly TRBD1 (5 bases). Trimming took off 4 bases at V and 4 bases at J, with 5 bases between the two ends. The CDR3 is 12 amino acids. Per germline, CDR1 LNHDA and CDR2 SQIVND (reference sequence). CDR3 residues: CASSTGNQPQHF. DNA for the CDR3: TGTGCCAGTAGTACAGGGAATCAGCCCCAGCATTTT.